The text below deals with one TCR beta chain. For the second PCR, which ran for about 7 to 11 cycles, a sample-barcoded 5' primer and a J-beta primer mix were used. Every single cDNA molecule received a tag from a template-switch adaptor with 12 random nucleotides. TCRdb called the 5' RACE reads again in MiXCR, with one record for every CDR3 protein. This sample yields just under 750,000 distinct CDR3 sequences, of which about a fifth are seen a single time; about 20% belongs to the top ten. CDR1 and CDR2 (germline): MNHNS, SASEGT. This CDR3 spans 17 amino acids. V was clipped by 3 bases and J by 7 bases; unmatched bases: 13. The data stem from a study of blood T cells in healthy people across ages.

The clonotype originates from a man aged 70-80 years in good health. The gene calls are TRBV6-1 and TRBJ2-1, with 9 bases aligning to TRBD2. Sequencing was carried out using blood. The CDR3 region has the DNA TGTGCCAGCAGTGATCCCTCCGCGGGGGGGAGGCGAAATGAGCAGTTCTTC. Protein product: CASSDPSAGGRRNEQFF.